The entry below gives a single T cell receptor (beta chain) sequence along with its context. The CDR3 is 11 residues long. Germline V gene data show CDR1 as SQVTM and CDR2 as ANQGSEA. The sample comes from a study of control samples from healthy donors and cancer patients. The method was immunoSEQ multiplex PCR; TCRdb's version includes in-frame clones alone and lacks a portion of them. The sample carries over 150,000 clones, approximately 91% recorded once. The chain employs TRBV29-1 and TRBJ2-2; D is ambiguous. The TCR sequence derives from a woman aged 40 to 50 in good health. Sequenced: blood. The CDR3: CNRWVSGELFF. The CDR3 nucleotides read TGCAACCGGTGGGTGAGCGGGGAGCTGTTTTTT.